Each of the 16 T cell receptor beta chains below was sequenced from the same sample in a study of shared T cell receptors in the human thymus. TCRdb keeps only in-frame clones here, not all; method: immunoSEQ multiplex PCR. Of roughly 550,000 clones in the sample, about four fifths were seen once. The same data also contributed to another study, on human thymus T cells.

The specimen sequenced was thymocytes. The receptors come from a boy less than two years old with a congenital heart defect.

The chain carries TRBV7-8 and TRBJ1-2; 7 bases map to TRBD1. The CDR3 contains 16 residues. Trimming at V came to 5 bases and at J to 8 bases, leaving 17 bases not matched to a gene. CDR1 is SGHVS, CDR2 FQNEAQ, per germline. This chain's CDR3 is CASSQGQPVSRFGYTF. In DNA, the CDR3 is TGTGCCAGCAGCCAGGGACAGCCCGTGTCGAGATTCGGCTACACCTTC.

The chain joins TRBV10-3 to TRBJ2-7; 7 nucleotides align to TRBD1. The V gene's germline CDR1 is ENHRY and CDR2 SYGVKD. V gave up 2 bases and J gave up 0 bases; unmatched junction bases: 10. This CDR3 contains 17 residues. This chain's CDR3 is CAISEPPDRVSSYEQYF. CDR3 sequence (DNA): TGTGCCATCAGTGAGCCCCCCGACAGGGTTTCCTCCTACGAGCAGTACTTC.

A remark on this clone: The sample has other DNA sequences that encode this CDR3 too. This sequence joins TRBV5-4 and TRBJ2-3; 12 bases map to TRBD2. With V trimmed by 5 bases and J by 3 bases, 4 bases remained unmatched. Germline CDR1 and CDR2: SGHNT and YYREEE (reference sequence). The CDR3 contains 15 residues. The CDR3 DNA follows: TGTGCCAGCAGAGCGGGGACTAGCGGGACAGATACGCAGTATTTT. Protein sequence: CASRAGTSGTDTQYF. Full variable domain (outside the CDR3, taken from reference TRBV5-4 and TRBJ2-3): ETGVTQSPTHLIKTRGQQVTLRCSSQSGHNTVSWYQQALGQGPQFIFQYYREEENGRGNFPPRFSGLQFPNYSSELNVNALELDDSALYLCASRAGTSGTDTQYFGPGTRLTVL.

The chain uses TRBV19 and TRBJ2-7, with D perhaps matching TRBD2 (6 bases). CDR1 LNHDA and CDR2 SQIVND come from the germline V gene (reference sequence). CDR3 length equals 18 residues. The V and J ends lost 0 bases and 3 bases respectively, with 21 bases between them. CDR3 sequence reads: CASSIDPGRQGAGYEQYF. In DNA form, the CDR3 reads TGTGCCAGTAGTATAGATCCGGGACGACAAGGAGCGGGCTACGAGCAGTACTTC.

The chain uses TRBV5-1 and TRBJ2-3, with D possibly matching TRBD2 (6 bases). Germline loops: CDR1 SGHRS, CDR2 YFSETQ. With 0 bases removed from V and 0 bases from J, the gap between germline ends came to 8 bases. The CDR3 runs to 15 residues. The CDR3, as DNA: TGCGCCAGCAGCTTGGGAGCGGGTAGCACAGATACGCAGTATTTT. Translation gives CASSLGAGSTDTQYF.

The V and J genes are TRBV28 and TRBJ2-1; TRBD1 is a possible D gene (6 bases). The CDR3 length is 16 residues. Trimming removed 6 bases at V and 0 bases at J, with 15 bases between. Per the germline V gene, CDR1 is MDHEN and CDR2 is SYDVKM. Here the CDR3 DNA reads TGTGCCAGCAGAGTTTGGGGGCCAACCTCCTACAATGAGCAGTTCTTC. Amino acid sequence: CASRVWGPTSYNEQFF.

The CDR3 is CASSAGPWKGSNQPQHF. In nucleotides, the CDR3 is TGTGCCAGCAGTGCGGGACCATGGAAGGGGTCCAATCAGCCCCAGCATTTT. This chain connects TRBV27 to TRBJ1-5; TRBD1 might be the D (5 bases). In germline, CDR1 is MNHEY, CDR2 SMNVEV (reference sequence). The V end was cut by 5 bases, the J end by 3 bases, with 20 bases between. This CDR3 comprises 17 residues.

The genes are TRBV5-6 and TRBJ1-4; D remains ambiguous. V was clipped by 3 bases and J by 0 bases, with 15 bases between them. This CDR3 has 17 residues. CDR1 and CDR2 (germline): SGHDT, YYEEEE. The CDR3 DNA sequence: TGTGCCAGCAGCTCAGAGGCAGCCCTGCCAACTAATGAAAAACTGTTTTTT. Translating it yields CASSSEAALPTNEKLFF. The variable domain in full, completed from reference TRBV5-6 and TRBJ1-4, reads DAGVTQSPTHLIKTRGQQVTLRCSPKSGHDTVSWYQQALGQGPQFIFQYYEEEERQRGNFPDRFSGHQFPNYSSELNVNALLLGDSALYLCASSSEAALPTNEKLFFGSGTQLSVL.

This clone was picked up a small number of times. The chain couples TRBV4-3 to TRBJ2-1; 7 nucleotides agree with TRBD2. Germline CDR1 and CDR2: LGHNA and YSLEER. V was clipped by 3 bases and J by 7 bases; unmatched bases: 15. This CDR3 has 17 amino acids. CDR3 sequence: CASSHERGRELWNEQFF. CDR3 in DNA: TGCGCCAGCAGCCACGAAAGAGGGAGGGAATTGTGGAATGAGCAGTTCTTC.

This clone was picked up one time. The chain recombines TRBV4-2 with TRBJ1-2; D may be TRBD1 (6 bases). V lost 7 bases to trimming and J lost 7 bases, with 19 bases between them. The length of the CDR3 is 14 residues. Germline lookup yields CDR1 LGHNA and CDR2 YNFKEQ. CDR3 DNA: TGTGCCAGCAAGGGAGGGACACCCTTTTTTGGCTACACCTTC. It translates to CASKGGTPFFGYTF.

The sample holds a few counts of this clone. The chain carries TRBV2 and TRBJ1-1; 7 positions match TRBD1. J gave up 0 bases and V 6 bases, and 7 bases lay outside the gene matches. The V gene's germline CDR1 is SNHLY and CDR2 FYNNEI. The CDR3 runs 15 residues. The CDR3 DNA is TGTGCCAGCAGCGGGACAGTGAAAATGAACACTGAAGCTTTCTTT. This encodes CASSGTVKMNTEAFF.

The chain combines TRBV5-1 with TRBJ2-7; possible D gene TRBD1, 5 bases. The germline V gene encodes CDR1 SGHRS and CDR2 YFSETQ. Trimming left V 0 bases short and J 2 bases short, with 9 bases between. This CDR3 is built from 14 residues. CDR3 DNA sequence: TGCGCCAGCAGCTTGGCCAGGGTCACCTACGAGCAGTACTTC. This gives the protein CASSLARVTYEQYF.

The genes are TRBV19 and TRBJ1-5; D call uncertain. Germline loops: CDR1 LNHDA, CDR2 SQIVND (reference sequence). Trimming pared 3 bases from V and 3 bases from J, leaving 12 bases between. CDR3 length equals 15 residues. The CDR3 DNA follows: TGTGCCAGTAGTATTGGCCCGAAGAACAATCAGCCCCAGCATTTT. Its protein is CASSIGPKNNQPQHF. The complete variable domain, with remaining parts taken from reference TRBV19 and TRBJ1-5, reads DGGITQSPKYLFRKEGQNVTLSCEQNLNHDAMYWYRQDPGQGLRLIYYSQIVNDFQKGDIAEGYSVSREKKESFPLTVTSAQKNPTAFYLCASSIGPKNNQPQHFGDGTRLSIL.

The CDR3 sequence: CASSLEDLGGSFF. CDR3 nucleotide sequence: TGTGCCAGCAGCTTAGAGGATCTCGGCGGTTCGTTCTTC. The chain recombines TRBV7-9 with TRBJ2-1; no clear D gene. Germline loops: CDR1 SEHNR, CDR2 FQNEAQ (reference sequence). V lost 1 base, J lost 15 bases, and 16 bases lay in between. The CDR3 runs 13 residues.

This sequence joins TRBV15 and TRBJ1-1, with TRBD1 matching 9 bases. The V and J ends lost 5 bases and 2 bases, in that order; junction bases with no gene match: 9. Germline V lookup: CDR1 LNHNV, CDR2 YYDKDF (reference sequence). CDR3 size: 16 residues. CDR3 region: CATSARDRAINTEAFF. The DNA of the CDR3 is TGTGCCACCAGCGCTCGGGACAGGGCAATAAACACTGAAGCTTTCTTT.

The J gene is TRBJ2-1, the V gene TRBV2; D remains ambiguous. Germline CDR1 and CDR2: SNHLY and FYNNEI. Trimming left V 3 bases short and J 2 bases short, with 5 bases between. The CDR3 covers 13 residues. The CDR3 sequence: CASSDLPYNEQFF. CDR3 DNA: TGTGCCAGCAGTGATCTCCCCTACAATGAGCAGTTCTTC.